The 19 T cell receptor beta chains in this list originate from one sample, sequenced in a study of Ad26.COV2.S vaccination and SARS-CoV-2 variants. The sample's treatment: roughly 20 received Ad26.COV2.S at low or high dose, single or two shots; several received placebo; per-sample allocation not given. The study sampled participants on day 63 after the first vaccine or placebo injection. The protocol was immunoSEQ multiplex PCR, while the TCRdb copy is restricted to in-frame clones and leaves out a portion. The data hold some 290,000 clones, with about 82% observed a single time. The input for sequencing was peripheral blood, taken in a trial of Ad26.COV2.S vaccine versus placebo. These receptors were obtained from a person aged 18-65 years who received the Ad26.COV2.S COVID-19 vaccine or a placebo.

This clone has at least ten counts. Here the CDR3 DNA reads TGTGCCAGCAGTGTCGACAGGGCCATCTACAATGAGCAGTTCTTC. It translates to CASSVDRAIYNEQFF. The V and J genes are TRBV2 and TRBJ2-1; 7 nucleotides match TRBD1. The CDR3 has 15 residues. Germline loops: CDR1 SNHLY, CDR2 FYNNEI. V was clipped by 4 bases and J by 3 bases; unmatched bases: 6.

The chain carries TRBV19 and TRBJ2-2; possibly TRBD2 for D (5 bases). The CDR3 length is 14 residues. V lost 5 bases and J lost 4, with 11 bases in between. Looked up from germline, CDR1 is LNHDA and CDR2 is SQIVND (reference sequence). The CDR3 nucleotides are TGTGCCAGTAGTCCTGGGAGTTCCACCGGGGAGCTGTTTTTT. Its protein is CASSPGSSTGELFF.

This clone was recorded only once. This sequence joins TRBV3-1 (or the pseudogene TRBV3-2) and TRBJ1-1; tentatively, D is TRBD1 (6 bases). The CDR3 covers 14 residues. The V end lost 1 base, the J end lost 9 bases, and 15 bases lay between the germline ends. Germline V gene data show CDR1 as LGHDT and CDR2 as YNNKEL (reference sequence). The CDR3 region is CASSQAGGQTQAFF. The DNA of the CDR3 is TGTGCCAGCAGCCAAGCGGGAGGACAGACGCAAGCTTTCTTT.

This chain connects TRBV29-1 to TRBJ2-1; D is possibly TRBD1 (5 bases). The CDR3 contains 12 residues. CDR1 is SQVTM and CDR2 is ANQGSEA in the germline V gene. The V and J ends lost 7 bases and 6 bases respectively, with 13 bases between them. The CDR3 loop is CSGSLTANEQFF. The CDR3 bases are TGCAGCGGGTCCTTGACAGCCAATGAGCAGTTCTTC.

The chain employs TRBV7-7 and TRBJ2-3; D could derive from TRBD1 or TRBD2 (5 bases each). V lost 3 bases, J lost 5 bases, and 9 bases lay in between. Germline V CDR1 and CDR2: SSHAT, FNYEAQ (reference sequence). This CDR3 has 13 amino acids. The CDR3: CASSLRGGDTQYF. DNA of the CDR3: TGTGCCAGCAGCTTGCGTGGGGGAGATACGCAGTATTTT.

V is TRBV5-1 and J is TRBJ1-1; a weak D match, TRBD1 (6 bases). The CDR3 is 14 residues long. V lost 4 bases and J lost 4, with 14 bases in between. The V gene's germline CDR1 is SGHRS and CDR2 YFSETQ. CDR3 sequence: CASSVRGDSTEAFF. CDR3 bases: TGCGCCAGCAGCGTTAGGGGGGATAGCACTGAAGCTTTCTTT.

The chain joins TRBV19 to TRBJ1-5; TRBD1 matches at 12 bases. The CDR3 length is 17 residues. From germline, CDR1 is LNHDA and CDR2 SQIVND (reference sequence). J gave up 0 bases and V 5 bases, and 5 bases lay outside the gene matches. The CDR3 loop is CASSWGQGAYSNQPQHF. CDR3 bases: TGTGCCAGTAGTTGGGGACAGGGGGCTTATAGCAATCAGCCCCAGCATTTT.

In this sample, this clone turned up many times. The chain couples TRBV28 to TRBJ1-5, with D tentatively TRBD1 (5 bases). Germline V gene sequence: CDR1 MDHEN, CDR2 SYDVKM. V lost 3 bases and J lost 11, with 20 bases in between. CDR3 length equals 15 residues. Here the CDR3 reads CASSFGGGPWRTQHF. The CDR3 DNA reads as TGTGCCAGCAGTTTTGGGGGAGGACCGTGGCGGACCCAGCATTTT.

The chain links TRBV5-1 to TRBJ2-7, with 7 bases that match TRBD1. The CDR3 covers 14 residues. Germline CDR1 is SGHRS and CDR2 is YFSETQ. Losses at the gene ends were 1 base for V and 2 bases for J; bases not matched to a gene: 3. The CDR3 region has the DNA TGCGCCAGCAGCTTGAGCGGACAGGCCTACGAGCAGTACTTC. As protein: CASSLSGQAYEQYF.

DNA of the CDR3: TGTGCCACCAGTGACGGCCCCTCTGGGGCCAACGTCCTGACTTTC. It specifies CATSDGPSGANVLTF. The chain links TRBV24-1 to TRBJ2-6; D is unresolved. There are 15 residues in the CDR3. The V end lost 4 bases, the J end lost 0 bases, and 6 bases lay between the germline ends. The germline V gene has CDR1 KGHDR and CDR2 SFDVKD.

This clone was seen a few times. The chain links TRBV6-4 to TRBJ1-2; D unclear. In germline, CDR1 is MRHNA, CDR2 SNTAGT. Deletions cut 0 bases from V and 4 bases from J, with 12 bases between. This CDR3 is 15 amino acids long. Here the CDR3 reads CASSDSGRVAYGYTF. In DNA, the CDR3 is TGTGCCAGCAGTGACTCTGGGCGGGTAGCCTATGGCTACACCTTC.

The rearrangement links TRBV15 to TRBJ2-3; 8 nucleotides align to TRBD1. Per the germline V gene, CDR1 is LNHNV and CDR2 is YYDKDF (reference sequence). This CDR3 region has 14 residues. J gave up 1 base and V 7 bases, and 4 bases lay outside the gene matches. This CDR3 is CATNPGQGTDTQYF. The CDR3 DNA sequence: TGTGCCACCAACCCGGGACAGGGCACAGATACGCAGTATTTT.

Notes on this clone: Other nucleotide sequences from this sample produce the same CDR3. The rearrangement joins TRBV19 to TRBJ2-5, with D hard to call. Per the germline V gene, CDR1 is LNHDA and CDR2 is SQIVND (reference sequence). This CDR3 is built from 13 residues. Trimming shortened V by 4 bases and J by 1 base, and 7 bases separated the two germline ends. This chain's CDR3 is CASSRTVQETQYF. In DNA form, the CDR3 reads TGTGCCAGTAGTAGGACGGTCCAAGAGACCCAGTACTTC.

The chain has TRBV6-1 and TRBJ1-2; TRBD1 agrees at 10 bases. This CDR3 has 16 amino acids. Germline CDR1 is MNHNS and CDR2 is SASEGT. The trim removed 1 base at V and 10 bases at J, leaving 12 bases unmatched. The DNA of the CDR3 is TGTGCCAGCAGTGAAGTTTTTGGGACAGGGGACGCTGTCTACACCTTC. Amino acid sequence: CASSEVFGTGDAVYTF.

The chain joins TRBV3-1 (or the pseudogene TRBV3-2) to TRBJ1-2; a possible D gene is TRBD1 (5 bases). The CDR3 loop spans 14 amino acids. V was pared by 1 base and J by 6 bases, with 12 bases between. CDR1 is LGHDT, CDR2 YNNKEL, per germline (reference sequence). CDR3 protein: CASSQAFQQDGYTF. The CDR3 DNA follows: TGTGCCAGCAGCCAAGCCTTCCAACAGGATGGCTACACCTTC.

The V call is TRBV24-1, the J call TRBJ2-2, with D possibly TRBD2 on 5 matching bases. This CDR3 spans 14 amino acids. Trimming pared 1 base from V and 4 bases from J, leaving 6 bases between. The V gene's germline CDR1 is KGHDR and CDR2 SFDVKD. The CDR3 reads CATSDFGGTGELFF. In DNA, the CDR3 is TGTGCCACCAGTGATTTTGGAGGCACCGGGGAGCTGTTTTTT.

As regards this clone: This sample includes further DNA sequences coding for the same CDR3. The J gene is TRBJ1-1, the V gene TRBV12-3 or TRBV12-4; D is uncertain. This CDR3 comprises 12 residues. With 1 base removed from V and 7 bases from J, the gap between germline ends came to 7 bases. The CDR3 DNA reads as TGTGCCAGCAGTTTAGGCACGGGTGAAGCTTTCTTT. Translated: CASSLGTGEAFF.

This clone was counted a single time. The chain joins TRBV10-3 to TRBJ2-1, with D tentatively TRBD1 (8 bases). Between the trimmed V and J ends, which lost 6 bases and 8 bases, there was a span of 29 bases. Germline loops: CDR1 ENHRY, CDR2 SYGVKD. This CDR3 is 18 amino acids long. CDR3 protein: CAIRRGTGGGGGLDEQFF. The CDR3 DNA reads TGTGCCATCAGGAGGGGGACAGGCGGAGGCGGGGGTTTGGATGAGCAGTTCTTC.

This clone was recorded only once. The V call is TRBV6-5, the J call TRBJ1-1; D may be TRBD1 (6 bases). The V gene lost 5 bases and the J gene lost 3 bases, with 16 bases spanning the gap. Germline V gene data show CDR1 as MNHEY and CDR2 as SVGAGI. This CDR3 spans 15 amino acids. CDR3 in DNA: TGTGCCAGCAGTCCCCTTAGAGGGGGAGACACTGAAGCTTTCTTT. Protein product: CASSPLRGGDTEAFF.